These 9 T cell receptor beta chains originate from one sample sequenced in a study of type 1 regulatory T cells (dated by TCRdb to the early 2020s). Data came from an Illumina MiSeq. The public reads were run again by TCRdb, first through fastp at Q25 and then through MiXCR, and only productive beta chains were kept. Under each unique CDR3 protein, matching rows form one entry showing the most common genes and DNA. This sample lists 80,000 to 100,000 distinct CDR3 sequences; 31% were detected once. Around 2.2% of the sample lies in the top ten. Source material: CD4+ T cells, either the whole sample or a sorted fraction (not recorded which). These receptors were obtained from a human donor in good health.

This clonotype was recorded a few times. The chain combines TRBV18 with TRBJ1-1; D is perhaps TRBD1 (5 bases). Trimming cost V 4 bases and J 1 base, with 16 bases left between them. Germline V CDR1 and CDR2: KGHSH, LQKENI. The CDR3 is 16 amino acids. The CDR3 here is CASSLEAGTANTEAFF. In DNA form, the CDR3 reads TGTGCCAGCTCACTCGAGGCCGGGACGGCGAACACTGAAGCTTTCTTT. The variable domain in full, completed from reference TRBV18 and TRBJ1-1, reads NAGVMQNPRHLVRRRGQEARLRCSPMKGHSHVYWYRQLPEEGLKFMVYLQKENIIDESGMPKERFSAEFPKEGPSILRIQQVVRGDSAAYFCASSLEAGTANTEAFFGQGTRLTVV.

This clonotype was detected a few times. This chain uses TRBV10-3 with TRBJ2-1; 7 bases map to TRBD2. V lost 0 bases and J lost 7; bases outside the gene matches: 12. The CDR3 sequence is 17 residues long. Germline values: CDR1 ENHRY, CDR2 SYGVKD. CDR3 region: CAISESTWGSGVNEQFF. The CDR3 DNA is TGTGCCATCAGTGAGTCGACGTGGGGGAGCGGGGTTAATGAGCAGTTCTTC.

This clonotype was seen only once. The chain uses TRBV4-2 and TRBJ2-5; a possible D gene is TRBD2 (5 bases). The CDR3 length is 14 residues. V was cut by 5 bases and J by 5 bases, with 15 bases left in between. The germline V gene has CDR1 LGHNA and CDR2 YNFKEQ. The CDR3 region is CASSASGFEETQYF. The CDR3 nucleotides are TGTGCCAGCAGCGCTTCGGGGTTTGAGGAGACCCAGTACTTC.

The chain's CDR3 is CASSLQQVTEAFF. The CDR3 region has the DNA TGTGCCAGCAGCTTACAACAAGTGACTGAAGCTTTCTTT. The rearrangement links TRBV7-2 to TRBJ1-1; D not resolved. The CDR3 is made up of 13 amino acids. Germline loops: CDR1 SGHTA, CDR2 FQGNSA. Deletions cut 2 bases from V and 5 bases from J, with 9 bases between.

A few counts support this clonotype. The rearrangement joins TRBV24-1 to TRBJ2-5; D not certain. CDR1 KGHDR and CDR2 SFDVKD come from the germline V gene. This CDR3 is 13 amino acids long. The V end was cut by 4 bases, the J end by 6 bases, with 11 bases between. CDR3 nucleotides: TGTGCCACCAGTGAGGGGATCAGACAGACCCAGTACTTC. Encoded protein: CATSEGIRQTQYF.

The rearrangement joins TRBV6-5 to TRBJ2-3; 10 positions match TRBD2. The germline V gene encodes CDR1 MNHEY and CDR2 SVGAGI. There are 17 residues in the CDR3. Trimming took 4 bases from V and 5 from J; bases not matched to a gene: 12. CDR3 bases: TGTGCCAGCAGTTCCCTCGGGCCTAGCGGGAGTGTAGATACGCAGTATTTT. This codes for CASSSLGPSGSVDTQYF.

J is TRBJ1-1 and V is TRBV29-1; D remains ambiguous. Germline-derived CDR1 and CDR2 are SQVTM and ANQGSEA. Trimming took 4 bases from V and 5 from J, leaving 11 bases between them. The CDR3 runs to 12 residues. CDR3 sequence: CSVGGVGTEAFF. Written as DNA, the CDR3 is TGCAGCGTTGGTGGGGTGGGGACTGAAGCTTTCTTT.

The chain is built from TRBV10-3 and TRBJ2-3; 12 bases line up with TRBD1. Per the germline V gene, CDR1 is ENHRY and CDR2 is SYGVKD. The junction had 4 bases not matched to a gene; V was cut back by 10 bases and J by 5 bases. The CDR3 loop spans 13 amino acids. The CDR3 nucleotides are TGTGCCAGCCGGGACAGGGGGCGAGATACGCAGTATTTT. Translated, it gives CASRDRGRDTQYF.

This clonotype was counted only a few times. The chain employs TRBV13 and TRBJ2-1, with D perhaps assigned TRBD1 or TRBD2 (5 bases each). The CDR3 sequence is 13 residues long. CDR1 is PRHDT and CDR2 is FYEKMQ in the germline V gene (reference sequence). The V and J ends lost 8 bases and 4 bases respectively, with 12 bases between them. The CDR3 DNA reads TGTGCCAGCGGGACGGCGGGTTACAATGAGCAGTTCTTC. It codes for CASGTAGYNEQFF. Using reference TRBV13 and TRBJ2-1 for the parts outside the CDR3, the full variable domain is AAGVIQSPRHLIKEKRETATLKCYPIPRHDTVYWYQQGPGQDPQFLISFYEKMQSDKGSIPDRFSAQQFSDYHSELNMSSLELGDSALYFCASGTAGYNEQFFGPGTRLTVL.